The subject of this entry is one T cell receptor beta chain. Assignment of participants to cohorts was predicated upon participant-reported clinical history. The sample originates from a study of blood T cell repertoires in COVID-19. Study details: From the United States, Italy and Spain came samples of acute and convalescent COVID-19.

The CDR3 is 14 amino acids. In germline, CDR1 is MNHEY, CDR2 SMNVEV (reference sequence). Trimming pared 4 bases from V and 4 bases from J, leaving 10 bases between. In the authors' workflow: From reference gene primer amplification, estimates of nucleated cell counts were derived. Profiled with immunoSEQ multiplex PCR; TCRdb holds only in-frame clones, not every one. V, J and clone size are taken as reported in that table, and D and trimming were inferred from the DNA itself. Of a few hundred thousand clones in the sample, around 90% were seen once. The chain has TRBV27 and TRBJ1-4, with TRBD1 as a possible D gene (6 bases). Input material: PBMCs or T cells enriched from blood (not recorded which). This receptor was obtained from a human donor in a cohort exposed to, infected with or recovered from COVID-19 (not recorded which). The donor label of this sample is uncertain. CDR3: CASSSQGSNEKLFF. DNA of the CDR3: TGTGCCAGCAGTTCTCAGGGGAGTAATGAAAAACTGTTTTTT.